This is a list of T cell receptor beta chains from one sample in a study of memory CD4+ T cells and cytomegalovirus serostatus. TCRdb keeps only in-frame clones here, not all; method: immunoSEQ multiplex PCR. The sample holds roughly 67,000 clones, about 78% seen once. The sample taken for sequencing was memory CD4+ T cells from blood. Receptor source: an adult in good health and CMV-seropositive. CDR3s include the opening cysteine and the closing phenylalanine or tryptophan. Each record gives: V gene, clone size, CDR3 length, J gene, D gene, CDR3 DNA, CDR3 protein. D genes are given only for firm matches. The size entry is marked missing in some rows and otherwise reads once, few, many or a size class.

v_gene: TRBV11-2
abundance: NA
len: 19
j_gene: TRBJ2-7
d_gene: TRBD1
CDR3nt: TGTGCCAGCAGCTCGATCCGCGGGACAGGGGGCTTTTCTGTCCACGAGCAGTACTTC
CDR3aa: CASSSIRGTGGFSVHEQYF

v_gene: TRBV2
abundance: few
len: 13
j_gene: TRBJ1-3
d_gene: TRBD1
CDR3nt: TGTGCCAGCAGAGACAGGGGAAGAAACACCATATATTTT
CDR3aa: CASRDRGRNTIYF

v_gene: TRBV30
abundance: few
len: 16
j_gene: TRBJ1-4
d_gene: TRBD1
CDR3nt: TGTGCCTGGAGTCGTAGGAGGGGGCGAGCTAATGAAAAACTGTTTTTT
CDR3aa: CAWSRRRGRANEKLFF

v_gene: TRBV7-2
abundance: NA
len: 11
j_gene: TRBJ2-7
d_gene: NA
CDR3nt: TGTGCCAGCAGCTCCGCGGGGGAGCAGTACTTC
CDR3aa: CASSSAGEQYF

v_gene: TRBV5-5
abundance: NA
len: 15
j_gene: TRBJ1-5
d_gene: NA
CDR3nt: TGTGCCAGCAGCTTGGGAGCCAAAAGCAATCAGCCCCAGCATTTT
CDR3aa: CASSLGAKSNQPQHF

v_gene: TRBV10-2
abundance: NA
len: 17
j_gene: TRBJ1-6
d_gene: NA
CDR3nt: TGCGCCAGCAGTGACCCAACCTGGGGCTCCTATAATTCACCCCTCCACTTT
CDR3aa: CASSDPTWGSYNSPLHF

v_gene: TRBV14
abundance: NA
len: 14
j_gene: TRBJ2-7
d_gene: TRBD2
CDR3nt: TGTGCCAGCAGCCCCCTCAGGGAGGGAGGCGAGCAGTACTTC
CDR3aa: CASSPLREGGEQYF

v_gene: TRBV20-1
abundance: few
len: 10
j_gene: TRBJ2-3
d_gene: NA
CDR3nt: TGCAGTGCTATCCGGGACCCGCAGTATTTT
CDR3aa: CSAIRDPQYF

v_gene: TRBV28
abundance: NA
len: 15
j_gene: TRBJ1-4
d_gene: TRBD1
CDR3nt: TGTGCCAGCAGTACAGGACAGGGAGGTAATGAAAAACTGTTTTTT
CDR3aa: CASSTGQGGNEKLFF

v_gene: TRBV2
abundance: few
len: 14
j_gene: TRBJ1-2
d_gene: NA
CDR3nt: TGTGCCAGCAGTGAAGACTCGATCAACTATGGCTACACCTTC
CDR3aa: CASSEDSINYGYTF

v_gene: TRBV29-1
abundance: NA
len: 14
j_gene: TRBJ1-3
d_gene: NA
CDR3nt: TGCAGCGTTGGACTCCCGAGCTCTGGAAACACCATATATTTT
CDR3aa: CSVGLPSSGNTIYF

v_gene: TRBV18
abundance: once
len: 17
j_gene: TRBJ2-1
d_gene: NA
CDR3nt: TGTGCCAGCTCACCACCGGACGCGGGACTTACCTACAATGAGCAGTTCTTC
CDR3aa: CASSPPDAGLTYNEQFF

v_gene: TRBV28
abundance: NA
len: 13
j_gene: TRBJ2-7
d_gene: NA
CDR3nt: TGTGCCAGCAGCTCGGGAATACGCTACGAGCAGTACTTC
CDR3aa: CASSSGIRYEQYF

v_gene: TRBV6-5
abundance: NA
len: 12
j_gene: TRBJ2-3
d_gene: NA
CDR3nt: TGTGCCAGCAGTGGAAGCACAGATACGCAGTATTTT
CDR3aa: CASSGSTDTQYF

v_gene: TRBV5-1
abundance: few
len: 15
j_gene: TRBJ2-7
d_gene: TRBD1
CDR3nt: TGCGCCAGCAGCTTGGGACAGGGGCGAATCTACGAGCAGTACTTC
CDR3aa: CASSLGQGRIYEQYF

v_gene: TRBV7-6
abundance: NA
len: 16
j_gene: TRBJ2-1
d_gene: TRBD1
CDR3nt: TGTGCCAGCAGTCAGCCGTGGGACAGCTCTCGAAATGAGCAGTTCTTC
CDR3aa: CASSQPWDSSRNEQFF

v_gene: TRBV18
abundance: NA
len: 15
j_gene: TRBJ1-1
d_gene: NA
CDR3nt: TGTGCCAGCTCACCAAGGGCTGACAGGAACACTGAAGCTTTCTTT
CDR3aa: CASSPRADRNTEAFF

v_gene: TRBV7-2
abundance: once
len: 16
j_gene: TRBJ2-6
d_gene: NA
CDR3nt: TGTGCCAGCAGCTTAGGGGGGGACTCTGGGGCCAACGTCCTGACTTTC
CDR3aa: CASSLGGDSGANVLTF

v_gene: TRBV6-5
abundance: NA
len: 14
j_gene: TRBJ1-1
d_gene: NA
CDR3nt: TGTGCCAGCAGATGGACCCCCGTGGGAACTGAAGCTTTCTTT
CDR3aa: CASRWTPVGTEAFF

v_gene: TRBV27
abundance: NA
len: 17
j_gene: TRBJ1-4
d_gene: NA
CDR3nt: TGTGCCAGCAGTAGAGGACCATTGGTGGCGGGTAATGAAAAACTGTTTTTT
CDR3aa: CASSRGPLVAGNEKLFF

v_gene: TRBV28
abundance: NA
len: 14
j_gene: TRBJ2-3
d_gene: NA
CDR3nt: TGTGCCAGCAGTTTAAGCGCTAGCACAGATACGCAGTATTTT
CDR3aa: CASSLSASTDTQYF

v_gene: TRBV4-1
abundance: NA
len: 15
j_gene: TRBJ1-2
d_gene: TRBD1
CDR3nt: TGCGCCAGCAGCCACCCCGTGACAGGGGACTATGGCTACACCTTC
CDR3aa: CASSHPVTGDYGYTF

v_gene: TRBV4-3
abundance: NA
len: 17
j_gene: TRBJ2-6
d_gene: NA
CDR3nt: TGCGCCAGCAGCCAAGTGTTGCTGTTATCTGGGGCCAACGTCCTGACTTTC
CDR3aa: CASSQVLLLSGANVLTF